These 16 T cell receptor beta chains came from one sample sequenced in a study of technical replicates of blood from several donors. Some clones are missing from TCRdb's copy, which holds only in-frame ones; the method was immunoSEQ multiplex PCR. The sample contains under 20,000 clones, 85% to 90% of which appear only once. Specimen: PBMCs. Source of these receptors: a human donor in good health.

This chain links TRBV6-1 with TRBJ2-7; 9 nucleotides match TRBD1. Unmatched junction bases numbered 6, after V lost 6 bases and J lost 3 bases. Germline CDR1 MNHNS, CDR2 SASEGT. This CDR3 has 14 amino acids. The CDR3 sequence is CASSRTGAGYEQYF. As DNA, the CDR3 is TGTGCCAGCAGCCGGACAGGGGCCGGCTACGAGCAGTACTTC.

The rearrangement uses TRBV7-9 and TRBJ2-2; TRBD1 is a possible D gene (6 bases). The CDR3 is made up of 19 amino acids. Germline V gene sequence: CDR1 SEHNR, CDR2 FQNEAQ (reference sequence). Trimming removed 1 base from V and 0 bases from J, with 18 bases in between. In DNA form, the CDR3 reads TGTGCCAGCAGCTTAGAGATTGGGTGGGGACACGCGAACACCGGGGAGCTGTTTTTT. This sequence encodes CASSLEIGWGHANTGELFF. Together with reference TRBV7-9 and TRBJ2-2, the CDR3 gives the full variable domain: DTGVSQNPRHKITKRGQNVTFRCDPISEHNRLYWYRQTLGQGPEFLTYFQNEAQLEKSRLLSDRFSAERPKGSFSTLEIQRTEQGDSAMYLCASSLEIGWGHANTGELFFGEGSRLTVL.

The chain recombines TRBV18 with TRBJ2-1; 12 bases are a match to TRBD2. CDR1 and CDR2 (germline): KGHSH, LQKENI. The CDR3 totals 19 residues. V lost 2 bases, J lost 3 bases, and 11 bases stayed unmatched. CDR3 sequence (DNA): TGTGCCAGCTCACCATTCAACCTAGCGGGAGGGCGATTCTACAATGAGCAGTTCTTC. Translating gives CASSPFNLAGGRFYNEQFF.

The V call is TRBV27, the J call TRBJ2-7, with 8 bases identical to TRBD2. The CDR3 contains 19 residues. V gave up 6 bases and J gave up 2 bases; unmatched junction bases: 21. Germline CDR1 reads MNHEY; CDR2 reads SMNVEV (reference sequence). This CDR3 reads CASRALSGRGGSEPYEQYF. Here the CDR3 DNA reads TGTGCCAGCAGAGCCCTCAGCGGGAGAGGGGGTAGCGAGCCCTACGAGCAGTACTTC.

The DNA of the CDR3 is TGTGCCTGGAGTAGAGGGATGGCAGGCACAGATACGCAGTATTTT. This encodes CAWSRGMAGTDTQYF. This chain uses TRBV30 with TRBJ2-3; weak D call: TRBD2 (5 bases). V was shortened by 2 bases and J by 1 base, with 13 bases between the two germline ends. Germline V gene data show CDR1 as GTSNPN and CDR2 as SVGIG (reference sequence). The CDR3 sequence is 15 residues long.

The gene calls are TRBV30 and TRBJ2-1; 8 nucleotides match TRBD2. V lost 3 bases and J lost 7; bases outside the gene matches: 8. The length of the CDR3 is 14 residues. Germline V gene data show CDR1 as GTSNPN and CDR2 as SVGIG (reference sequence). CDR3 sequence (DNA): TGTGCCTGGAGACCAGCGGGAGTTTTGAATGAGCAGTTCTTC. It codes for CAWRPAGVLNEQFF.

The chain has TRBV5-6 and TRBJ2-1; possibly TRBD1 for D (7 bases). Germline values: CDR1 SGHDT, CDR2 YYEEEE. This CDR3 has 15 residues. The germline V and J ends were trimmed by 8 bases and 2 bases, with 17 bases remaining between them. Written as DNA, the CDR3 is TGTGCCAGTAGGGCCCCAGGGGGGCCCTACAATGAGCAGTTCTTC. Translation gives CASRAPGGPYNEQFF.

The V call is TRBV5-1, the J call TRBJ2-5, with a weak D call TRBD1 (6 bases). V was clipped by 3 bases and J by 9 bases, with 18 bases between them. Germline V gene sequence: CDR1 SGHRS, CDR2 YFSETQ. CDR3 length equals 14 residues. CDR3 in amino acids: CASSSGQSEWSQYF. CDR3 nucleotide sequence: TGCGCCAGCAGCTCTGGACAGTCTGAGTGGTCCCAGTACTTC.

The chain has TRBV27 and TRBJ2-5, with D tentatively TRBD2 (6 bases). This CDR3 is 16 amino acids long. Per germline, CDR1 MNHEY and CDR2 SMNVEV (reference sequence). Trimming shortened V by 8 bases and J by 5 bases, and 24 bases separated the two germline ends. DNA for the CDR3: TGTGCCAGCTCCCCGGGTGGGGGGTTGGGATTTGAGACCCAGTACTTC. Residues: CASSPGGGLGFETQYF.

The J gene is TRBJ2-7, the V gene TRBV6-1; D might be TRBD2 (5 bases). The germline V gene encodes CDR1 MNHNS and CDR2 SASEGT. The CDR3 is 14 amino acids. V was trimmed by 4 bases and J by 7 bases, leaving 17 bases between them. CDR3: CASSADSSRGEQYF. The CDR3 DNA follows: TGTGCCAGCAGTGCTGATTCTTCCCGGGGAGAGCAGTACTTC.

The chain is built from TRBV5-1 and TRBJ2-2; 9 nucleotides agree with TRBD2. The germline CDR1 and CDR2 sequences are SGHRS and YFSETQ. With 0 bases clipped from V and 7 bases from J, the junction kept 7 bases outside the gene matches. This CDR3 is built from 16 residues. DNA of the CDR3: TGCGCCAGCAGCTTGGGACTAGCGGACTTTATCGGGGAGCTGTTTTTT. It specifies CASSLGLADFIGELFF.

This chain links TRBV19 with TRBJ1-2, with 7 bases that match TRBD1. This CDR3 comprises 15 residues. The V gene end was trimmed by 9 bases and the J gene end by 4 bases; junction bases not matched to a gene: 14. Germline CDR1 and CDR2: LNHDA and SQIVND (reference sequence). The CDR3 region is CASKTGTDLGYGYTF. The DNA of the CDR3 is TGTGCCAGCAAAACTGGGACAGATCTCGGCTATGGCTACACCTTC.

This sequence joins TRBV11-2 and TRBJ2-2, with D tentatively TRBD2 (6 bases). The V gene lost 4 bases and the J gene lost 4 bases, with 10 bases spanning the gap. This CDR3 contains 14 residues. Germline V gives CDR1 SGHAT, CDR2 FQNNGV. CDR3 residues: CASSSQGGTGELFF. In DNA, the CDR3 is TGTGCCAGCAGCTCGCAGGGAGGCACCGGGGAGCTGTTTTTT.

The CDR3 protein is CASSPTVAGEQYF. The DNA for the CDR3 is TGTGCCAGCAGTCCGACGGTTGCGGGGGAGCAGTACTTC. The rearrangement uses TRBV27 and TRBJ2-7, with D perhaps matching TRBD2 (6 bases). Germline V gene data show CDR1 as MNHEY and CDR2 as SMNVEV (reference sequence). CDR3 length equals 13 residues. V shed 5 bases and J shed 7 bases, with 15 bases lying between them.

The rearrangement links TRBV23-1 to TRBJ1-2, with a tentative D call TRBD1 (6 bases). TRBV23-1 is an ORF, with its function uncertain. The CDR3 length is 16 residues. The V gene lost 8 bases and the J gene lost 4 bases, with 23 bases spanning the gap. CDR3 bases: TGCGCCAGCCCCGACAGGCTGCTGTACTTAATCTATGGCTACACCTTC. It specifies CASPDRLLYLIYGYTF.

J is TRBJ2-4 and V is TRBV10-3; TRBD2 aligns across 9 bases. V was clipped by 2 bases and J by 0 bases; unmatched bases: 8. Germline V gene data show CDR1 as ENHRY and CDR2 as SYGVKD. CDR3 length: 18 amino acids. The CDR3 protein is CAISEIGLAGLAKNIQYF. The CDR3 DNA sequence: TGTGCCATCAGTGAGATAGGGCTAGCGGGATTAGCCAAAAACATTCAGTACTTC.